The source of this T cell receptor (beta chain) is a study of blood T cell repertoires in COVID-19. Sequenced by immunoSEQ multiplex PCR; TCRdb stores in-frame clones only, minus some. The sample lists 75,000 to 95,000 clones, about 90% occurring once. The source material was peripheral blood. The receptor was derived from a man aged 45 to 65 with active COVID-19.

The CDR3 DNA follows: TGTGCCACCGCCCGGGATAGCAATCAGCCCCAGCATTTT. Translation: CATARDSNQPQHF. This chain uses TRBV28 with TRBJ1-5, with D unclear. This CDR3 has 13 amino acids. Trimming left V 10 bases short and J 0 bases short, with 10 bases between. CDR1 MDHEN and CDR2 SYDVKM come from the germline V gene.